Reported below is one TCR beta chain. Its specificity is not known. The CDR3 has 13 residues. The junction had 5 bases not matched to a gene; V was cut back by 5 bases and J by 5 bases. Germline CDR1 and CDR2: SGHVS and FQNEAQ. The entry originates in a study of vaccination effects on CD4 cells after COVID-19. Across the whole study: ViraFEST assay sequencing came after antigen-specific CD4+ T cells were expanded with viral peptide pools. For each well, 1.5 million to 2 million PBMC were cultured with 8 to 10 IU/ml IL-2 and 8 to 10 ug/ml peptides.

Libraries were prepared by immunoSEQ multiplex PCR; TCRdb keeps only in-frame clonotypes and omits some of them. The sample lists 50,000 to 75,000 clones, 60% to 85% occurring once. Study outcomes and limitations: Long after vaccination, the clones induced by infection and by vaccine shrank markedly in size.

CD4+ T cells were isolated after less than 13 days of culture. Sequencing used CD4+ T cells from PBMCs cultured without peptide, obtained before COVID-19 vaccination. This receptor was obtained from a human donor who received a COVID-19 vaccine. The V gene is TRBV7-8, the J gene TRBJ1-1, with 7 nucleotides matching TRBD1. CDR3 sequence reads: CASSTRGRTEAFF. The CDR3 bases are TGTGCCAGCAGCACAAGGGGGCGTACTGAAGCTTTCTTT.